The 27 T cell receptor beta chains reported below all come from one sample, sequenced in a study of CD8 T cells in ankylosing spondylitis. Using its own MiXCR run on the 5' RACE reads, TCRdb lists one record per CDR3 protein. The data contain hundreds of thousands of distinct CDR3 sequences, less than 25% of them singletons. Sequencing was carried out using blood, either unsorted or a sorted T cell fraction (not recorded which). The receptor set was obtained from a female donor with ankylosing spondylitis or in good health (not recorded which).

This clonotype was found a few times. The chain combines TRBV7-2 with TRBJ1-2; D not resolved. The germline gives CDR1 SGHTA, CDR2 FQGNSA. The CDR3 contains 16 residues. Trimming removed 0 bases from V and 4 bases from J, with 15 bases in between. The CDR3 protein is CASSLAHLGNGYGYTF. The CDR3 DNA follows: TGTGCCAGCAGCTTAGCGCATCTGGGGAACGGCTATGGCTACACCTTC.

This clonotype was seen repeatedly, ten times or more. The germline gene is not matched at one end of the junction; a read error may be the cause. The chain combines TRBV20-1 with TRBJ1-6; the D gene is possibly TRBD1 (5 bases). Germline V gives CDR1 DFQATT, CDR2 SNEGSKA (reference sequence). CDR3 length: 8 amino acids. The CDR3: CSAGQTGF. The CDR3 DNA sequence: TGCAGTGCCGGGCAAACAGGCTTT.

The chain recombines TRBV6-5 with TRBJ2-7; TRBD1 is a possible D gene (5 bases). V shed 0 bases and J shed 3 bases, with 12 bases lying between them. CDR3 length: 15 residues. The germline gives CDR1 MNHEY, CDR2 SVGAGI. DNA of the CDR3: TGTGCCAGCAGTTACTCGGGCAGGGCAAGCTACGAGCAGTACTTC. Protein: CASSYSGRASYEQYF.

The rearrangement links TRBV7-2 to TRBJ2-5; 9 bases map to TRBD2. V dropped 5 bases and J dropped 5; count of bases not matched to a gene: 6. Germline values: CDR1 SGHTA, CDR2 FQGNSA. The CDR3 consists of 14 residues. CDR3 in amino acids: CASSRGGGGETQYF. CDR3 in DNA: TGTGCCAGCAGCCGAGGCGGGGGGGGTGAGACCCAGTACTTC.

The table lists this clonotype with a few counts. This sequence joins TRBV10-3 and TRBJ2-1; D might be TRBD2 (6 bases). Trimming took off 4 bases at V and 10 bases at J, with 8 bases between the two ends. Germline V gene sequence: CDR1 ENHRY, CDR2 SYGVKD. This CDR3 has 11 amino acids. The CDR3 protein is CAISAGGEQFF. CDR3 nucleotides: TGTGCCATCAGTGCCGGAGGGGAGCAGTTCTTC.

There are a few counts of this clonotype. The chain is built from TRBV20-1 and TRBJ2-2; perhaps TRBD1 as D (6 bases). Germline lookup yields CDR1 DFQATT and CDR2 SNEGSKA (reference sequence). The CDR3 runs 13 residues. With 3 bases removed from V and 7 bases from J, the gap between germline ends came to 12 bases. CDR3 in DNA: TGCAGTGCTAGTTCAGGGGCCGGCGGGGAGCTGTTTTTT. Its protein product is CSASSGAGGELFF.

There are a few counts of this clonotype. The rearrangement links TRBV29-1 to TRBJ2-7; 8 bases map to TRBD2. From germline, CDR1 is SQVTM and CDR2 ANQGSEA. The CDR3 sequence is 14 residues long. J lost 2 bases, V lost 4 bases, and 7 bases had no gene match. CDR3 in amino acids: CSVVRAGAAYEQYF. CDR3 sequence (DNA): TGCAGCGTTGTGCGAGCGGGAGCCGCCTACGAGCAGTACTTC.

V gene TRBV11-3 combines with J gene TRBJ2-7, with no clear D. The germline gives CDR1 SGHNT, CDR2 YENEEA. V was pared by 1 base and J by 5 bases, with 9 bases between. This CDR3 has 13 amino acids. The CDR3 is CASSLGPPNEQYF. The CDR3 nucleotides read TGTGCCAGCAGCTTAGGGCCACCGAACGAGCAGTACTTC.

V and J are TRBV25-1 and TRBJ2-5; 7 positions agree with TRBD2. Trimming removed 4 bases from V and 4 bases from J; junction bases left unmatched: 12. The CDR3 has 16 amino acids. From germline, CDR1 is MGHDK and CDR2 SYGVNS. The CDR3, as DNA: TGTGCCAGCAGTGGGGGACTATGGACTGTCGGAGAGACCCAGTACTTC. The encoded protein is CASSGGLWTVGETQYF.

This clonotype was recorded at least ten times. CDR3 sequence (DNA): TGTGCCAGCACCTACCGGGGTTACACTGAAGCTTTCTTT. Residues: CASTYRGYTEAFF. V is TRBV3-1 and J is TRBJ1-1; D is unresolved. Trimming left V 7 bases short and J 3 bases short, with 12 bases between. The CDR3 has 13 amino acids. Germline loops: CDR1 LGHDT, CDR2 YNNKEL (reference sequence).

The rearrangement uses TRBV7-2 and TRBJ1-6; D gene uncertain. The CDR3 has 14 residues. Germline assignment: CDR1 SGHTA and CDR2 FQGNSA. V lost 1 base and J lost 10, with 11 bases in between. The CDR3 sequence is CASSLGSPGSPLHF. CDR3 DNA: TGTGCCAGCAGCTTAGGTTCCCCGGGATCACCCCTCCACTTT.

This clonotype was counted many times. The CDR3 DNA reads as TGTGCCAGCATCCCGGGAGGACGAACCTACGAGCAGTACTTC. It is translated as CASIPGGRTYEQYF. The chain employs TRBV28 and TRBJ2-7; 7 bases match TRBD2. Germline values: CDR1 MDHEN, CDR2 SYDVKM. The CDR3 consists of 14 residues. Losses at the gene ends were 7 bases for V and 2 bases for J; bases not matched to a gene: 8.

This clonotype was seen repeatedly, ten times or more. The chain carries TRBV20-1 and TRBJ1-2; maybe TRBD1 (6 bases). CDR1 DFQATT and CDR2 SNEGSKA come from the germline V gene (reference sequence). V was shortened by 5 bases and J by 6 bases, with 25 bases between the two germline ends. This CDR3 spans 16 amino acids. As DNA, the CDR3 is TGCAGTGCTCCCGACCTTGGGACACTTAGCCCCGATGGCTACACCTTC. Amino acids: CSAPDLGTLSPDGYTF.

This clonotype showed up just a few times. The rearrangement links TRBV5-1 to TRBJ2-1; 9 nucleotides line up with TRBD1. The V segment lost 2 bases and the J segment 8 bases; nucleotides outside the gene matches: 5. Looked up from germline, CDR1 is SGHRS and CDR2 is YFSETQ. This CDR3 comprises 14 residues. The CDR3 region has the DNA TGCGCCAGCAGCTTAGAATACAGGGGGCATGAGCAGTTCTTC. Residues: CASSLEYRGHEQFF.

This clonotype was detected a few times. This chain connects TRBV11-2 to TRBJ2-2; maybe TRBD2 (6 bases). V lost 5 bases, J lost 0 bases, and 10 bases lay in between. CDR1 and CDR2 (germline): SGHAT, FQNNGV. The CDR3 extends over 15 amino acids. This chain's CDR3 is CASSHASANTGELFF. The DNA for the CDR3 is TGTGCCAGCAGCCACGCTAGCGCGAACACCGGGGAGCTGTTTTTT.

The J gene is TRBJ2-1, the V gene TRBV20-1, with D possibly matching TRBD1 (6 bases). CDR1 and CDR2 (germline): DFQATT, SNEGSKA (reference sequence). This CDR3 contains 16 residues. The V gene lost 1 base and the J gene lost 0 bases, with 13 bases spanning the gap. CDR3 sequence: CSARGVRGSSYNEQFF. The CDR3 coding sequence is TGCAGTGCTAGAGGGGTTAGGGGGAGCTCCTACAATGAGCAGTTCTTC.

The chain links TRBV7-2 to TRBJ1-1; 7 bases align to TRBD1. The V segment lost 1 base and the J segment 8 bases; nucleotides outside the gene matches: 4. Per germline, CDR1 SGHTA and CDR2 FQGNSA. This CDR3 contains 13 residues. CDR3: CASSLEGGGEAFF. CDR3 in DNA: TGTGCCAGCAGCTTAGAAGGAGGGGGCGAAGCTTTCTTT. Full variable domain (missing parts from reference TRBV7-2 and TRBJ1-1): GAGVSQSPSNKVTEKGKDVELRCDPISGHTALYWYRQSLGQGLEFLIYFQGNSAPDKSGLPSDRFSAERTGGSVSTLTIQRTQQEDSAVYLCASSLEGGGEAFFGQGTRLTVV.

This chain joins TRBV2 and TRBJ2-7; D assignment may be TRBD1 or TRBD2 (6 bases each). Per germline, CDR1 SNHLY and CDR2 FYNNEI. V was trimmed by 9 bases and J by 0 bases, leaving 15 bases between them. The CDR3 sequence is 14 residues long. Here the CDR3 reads CASLRGRLSYEQYF. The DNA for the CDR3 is TGTGCCAGTCTGAGGGGGAGGCTCTCCTACGAGCAGTACTTC.

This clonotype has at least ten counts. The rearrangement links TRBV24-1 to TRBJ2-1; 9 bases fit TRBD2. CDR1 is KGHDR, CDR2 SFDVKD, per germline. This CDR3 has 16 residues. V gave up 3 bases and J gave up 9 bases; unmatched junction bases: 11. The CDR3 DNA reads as TGTGCCACCAGTGATGCTAATCGCGGGAGGGCCACTGAGCAGTTCTTC. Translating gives CATSDANRGRATEQFF.

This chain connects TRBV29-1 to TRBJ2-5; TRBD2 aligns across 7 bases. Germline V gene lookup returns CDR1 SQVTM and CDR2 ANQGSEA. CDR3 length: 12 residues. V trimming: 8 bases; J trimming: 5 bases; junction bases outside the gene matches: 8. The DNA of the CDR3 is TGCAGCCCCCTCCTGGGAGGGGAGACCCAGTACTTC. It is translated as CSPLLGGETQYF.

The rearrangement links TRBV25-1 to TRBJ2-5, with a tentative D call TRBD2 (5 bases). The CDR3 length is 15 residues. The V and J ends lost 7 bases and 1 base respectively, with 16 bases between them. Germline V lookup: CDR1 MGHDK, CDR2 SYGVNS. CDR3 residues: CASTEGRSSQETQYF. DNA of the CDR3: TGTGCCAGCACCGAGGGAAGGAGCTCCCAAGAGACCCAGTACTTC.

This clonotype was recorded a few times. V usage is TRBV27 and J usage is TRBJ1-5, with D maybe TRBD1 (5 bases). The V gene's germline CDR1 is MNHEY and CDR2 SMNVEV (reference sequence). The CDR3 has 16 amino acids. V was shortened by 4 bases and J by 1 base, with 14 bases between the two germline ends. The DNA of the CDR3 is TGTGCCAGCAGTTCCTCCTGGGGACGGAGCAATCAGCCCCAGCATTTT. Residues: CASSSSWGRSNQPQHF.

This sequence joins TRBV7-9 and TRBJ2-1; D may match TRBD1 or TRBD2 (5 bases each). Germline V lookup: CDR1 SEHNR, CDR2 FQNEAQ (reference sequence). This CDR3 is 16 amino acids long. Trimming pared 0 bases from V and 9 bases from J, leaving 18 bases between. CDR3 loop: CASSLAPGILRGEQFF. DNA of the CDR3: TGTGCCAGCAGCTTAGCGCCTGGTATTTTGAGGGGTGAGCAGTTCTTC.

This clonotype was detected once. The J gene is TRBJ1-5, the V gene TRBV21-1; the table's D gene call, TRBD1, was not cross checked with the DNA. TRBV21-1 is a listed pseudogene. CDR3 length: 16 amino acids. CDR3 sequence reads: CASRKQGFGGNQPQHF. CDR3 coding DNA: TGTGCCAGCAGAAAGCAGGGGTTCGGAGGCAATCAGCCCCAGCATTTT.

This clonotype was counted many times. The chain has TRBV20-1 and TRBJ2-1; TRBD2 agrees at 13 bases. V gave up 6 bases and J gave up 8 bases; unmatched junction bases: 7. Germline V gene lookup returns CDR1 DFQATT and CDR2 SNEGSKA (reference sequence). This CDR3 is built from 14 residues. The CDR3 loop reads CSAIRLAGGHEQFF. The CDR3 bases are TGCAGTGCCATCAGACTAGCGGGAGGTCATGAGCAGTTCTTC.

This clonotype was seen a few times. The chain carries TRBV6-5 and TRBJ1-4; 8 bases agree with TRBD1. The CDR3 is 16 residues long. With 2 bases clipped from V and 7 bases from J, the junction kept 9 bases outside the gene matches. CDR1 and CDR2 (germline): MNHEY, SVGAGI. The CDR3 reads CASSYKDRGRGEKLFF. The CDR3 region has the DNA TGTGCCAGCAGTTACAAAGACAGGGGTAGAGGTGAAAAACTGTTTTTT.

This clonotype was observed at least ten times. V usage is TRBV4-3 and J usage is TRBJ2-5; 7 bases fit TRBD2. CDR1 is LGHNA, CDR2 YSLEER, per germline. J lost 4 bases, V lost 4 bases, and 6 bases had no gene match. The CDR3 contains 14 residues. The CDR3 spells CASSLRTRGETQYF. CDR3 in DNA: TGCGCCAGCAGCCTTCGGACTAGAGGAGAGACCCAGTACTTC.